What follows are 3 T cell receptor beta chains derived from one specimen sequenced in a study of T cells expressing NK-cell markers. Each CDR3 protein gets one entry in TCRdb, which reprocessed the 5' RACE reads and gives no DNA. Its table lists around 470,000 distinct CDR3 sequences. Sequenced sample: blood T cells: a sorted CD56 or NKG2C T cell subset, CD4+ or CD8+ T cells, or bulk PBMC T cells (not recorded which). The receptor set was obtained from a woman between 50 and 59 years old in good health.

This chain uses TRBV29-1 with TRBJ2-7; as DNA is missing, the TRBD2 call by TCRdb cannot be tested. The CDR3 covers 14 residues. Germline V lookup: CDR1 SQVTM, CDR2 ANQGSEA. The CDR3 loop reads CSVAGGTVTYEQYF.

V is TRBV9 and J is TRBJ2-1; TCRdb selects TRBD2, and the lack of DNA leaves this call unchecked. The CDR3 length is 16 residues. The germline CDR1 and CDR2 sequences are SGDLS and YYNGEE. This CDR3 is CASSRVSGLNYNEQFF.

The chain couples TRBV5-1 to TRBJ2-5; TCRdb designates TRBD2, a call that cannot be tested without DNA. CDR1 is SGHRS, CDR2 YFSETQ, per germline. This CDR3 is built from 14 residues. The CDR3 reads CASSLDARLGVQYF.